Described below is a single T cell receptor beta chain sequence and its context. This CDR3 is built from 15 residues. J was trimmed by 2 bases and V by 5 bases; bases with no gene match: 7. Germline V CDR1 and CDR2: LNHDA, SQIVND (reference sequence). These data belong to a study of blood T cell repertoires in COVID-19. Clones were sequenced by immunoSEQ multiplex PCR, and TCRdb holds only the in-frame ones, with some missing. The data show more than 95,000 clones, with around four fifths seen just once and about 8% held by the top ten. The TCR was taken from a man in his 70s with active or convalescent COVID-19. The specimen was peripheral blood. The chain combines TRBV19 with TRBJ2-7; 9 bases agree with TRBD2. The CDR3 sequence: CASSPRLAEAYEQYF. DNA for the CDR3: TGTGCCAGTAGTCCCCGACTAGCGGAAGCCTACGAGCAGTACTTC.